This T cell receptor (beta chain) emerged from a study of blood T cell repertoires in COVID-19. Study in general: T cells, B-cell-depleted T cells, or PBMCs supplied cDNA or gDNA.

In the original workflow: Using reference gene primer amplification, nucleated cell counts were estimated. Profiling relied on immunoSEQ multiplex PCR, and the TCRdb table lists in-frame clones only, not all of them. That table furnishes V, J and clone size, whereas the DNA furnished D and trimming. The table includes about 220,000 clones, less than 85% detected once. The V gene's germline CDR1 is SGHNT and CDR2 YENEEA. CDR3 length: 15 amino acids. V lost 6 bases to trimming and J lost 3 bases; unmatched junction nucleotides: 6. The chain links TRBV11-3 to TRBJ2-2; TRBD1 matches at 8 bases. The receptor comes from a woman older than 75 with acute or convalescent COVID-19. Sequencing was performed on peripheral blood. CDR3 DNA: TGTGCCAGCAGTTTCGACAGGGGTCACACCGGGGAGCTGTTTTTT. Amino acid sequence: CASSFDRGHTGELFF.